This entry features one T cell receptor (beta chain) sequence. The sample belongs to a study of blood T cell repertoires in COVID-19. Study-level background: Acute-phase and convalescent COVID-19 samples originated in the United States, Italy and Spain. Sample material is recorded as cDNA or gDNA derived from T cells, B-cell-depleted T cells, or PBMCs.

Original methodology: From reference gene primer amplification, estimates of nucleated cell counts were derived. Clones were read by immunoSEQ multiplex PCR, and TCRdb kept only the in-frame ones, dropping some. V and J calls plus clone size are reproduced from that table; the DNA served to infer D and trimming. Of over 150,000 clones in the sample, approximately 91% were seen once. Germline-derived CDR1 and CDR2 are SGDLS and YYNGEE. The CDR3 is 14 residues long. V shed 7 bases and J shed 0 bases, with 12 bases lying between them. This sequence joins TRBV9 and TRBJ2-3, with D unresolved. The sequenced material came from peripheral blood. The receptor comes from a man aged 45-65 years with acute or convalescent COVID-19. The CDR3 nucleotides read TGTGCCAGCCAACAAAAACCTAGCACAGATACGCAGTATTTT. Its translation is CASQQKPSTDTQYF.